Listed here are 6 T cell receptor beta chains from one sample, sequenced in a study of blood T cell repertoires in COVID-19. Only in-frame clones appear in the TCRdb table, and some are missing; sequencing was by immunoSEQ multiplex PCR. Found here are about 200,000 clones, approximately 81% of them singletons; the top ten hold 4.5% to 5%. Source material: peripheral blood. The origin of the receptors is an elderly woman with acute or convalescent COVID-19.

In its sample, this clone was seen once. CDR3 sequence reads: CAWGEGLAKNIQYF. The CDR3, as DNA: TGTGCCTGGGGAGAGGGGTTGGCCAAAAACATTCAGTACTTC. V gene TRBV30 combines with J gene TRBJ2-4; tentatively, D is TRBD1 or TRBD2 (5 bases each). Germline CDR1 and CDR2: GTSNPN and SVGIG (reference sequence). Trimming removed 5 bases from V and 1 base from J, with 12 bases in between. The CDR3 loop spans 14 amino acids.

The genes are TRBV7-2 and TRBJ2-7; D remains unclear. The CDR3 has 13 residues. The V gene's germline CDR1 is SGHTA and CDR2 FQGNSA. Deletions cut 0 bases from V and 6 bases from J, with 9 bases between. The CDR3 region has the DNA TGTGCCAGCAGCTTAGCATCGCTAGGCGAGCAGTACTTC. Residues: CASSLASLGEQYF.

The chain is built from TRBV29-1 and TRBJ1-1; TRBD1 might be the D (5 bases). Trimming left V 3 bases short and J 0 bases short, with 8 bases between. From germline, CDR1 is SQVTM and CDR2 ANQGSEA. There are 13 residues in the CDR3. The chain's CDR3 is CSVDRDMNTEAFF. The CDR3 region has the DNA TGCAGCGTTGACAGGGATATGAACACTGAAGCTTTCTTT.

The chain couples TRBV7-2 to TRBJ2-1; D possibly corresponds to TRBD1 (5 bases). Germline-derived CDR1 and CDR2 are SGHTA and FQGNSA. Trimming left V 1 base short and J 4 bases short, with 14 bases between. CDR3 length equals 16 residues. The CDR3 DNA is TGTGCCAGCAGCTTAGGAGCCCCGGCAGGGTACAATGAGCAGTTCTTC. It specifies CASSLGAPAGYNEQFF. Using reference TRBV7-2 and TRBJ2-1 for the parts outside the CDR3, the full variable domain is GAGVSQSPSNKVTEKGKDVELRCDPISGHTALYWYRQSLGQGLEFLIYFQGNSAPDKSGLPSDRFSAERTGGSVSTLTIQRTQQEDSAVYLCASSLGAPAGYNEQFFGPGTRLTVL.

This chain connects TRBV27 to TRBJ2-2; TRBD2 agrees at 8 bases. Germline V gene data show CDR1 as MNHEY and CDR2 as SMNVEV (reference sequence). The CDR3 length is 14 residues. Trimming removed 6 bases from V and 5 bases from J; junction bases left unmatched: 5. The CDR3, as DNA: TGTGCCAGCAGAGTTGGACTAGCTACCGGGGAGCTGTTTTTT. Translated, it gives CASRVGLATGELFF.

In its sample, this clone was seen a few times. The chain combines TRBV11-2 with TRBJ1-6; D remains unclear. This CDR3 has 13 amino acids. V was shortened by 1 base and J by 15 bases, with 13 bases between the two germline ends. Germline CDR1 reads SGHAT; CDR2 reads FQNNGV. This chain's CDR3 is CASSLAFESVLHF. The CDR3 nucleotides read TGTGCCAGCAGCTTAGCGTTTGAGTCCGTCCTCCACTTT.